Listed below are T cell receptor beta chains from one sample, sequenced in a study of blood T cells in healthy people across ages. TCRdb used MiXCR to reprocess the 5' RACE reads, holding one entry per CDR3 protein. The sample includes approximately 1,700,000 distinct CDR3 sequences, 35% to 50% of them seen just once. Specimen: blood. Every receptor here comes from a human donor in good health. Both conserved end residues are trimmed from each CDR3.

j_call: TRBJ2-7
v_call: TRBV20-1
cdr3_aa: SAGQGRHEQY

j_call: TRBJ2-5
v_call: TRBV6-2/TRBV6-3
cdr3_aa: ASSYSGWTGVRGETQY

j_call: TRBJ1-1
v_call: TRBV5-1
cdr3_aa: ASSLGRTGGFEAF

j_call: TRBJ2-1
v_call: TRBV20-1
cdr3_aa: SARGSGGPSGNEQF

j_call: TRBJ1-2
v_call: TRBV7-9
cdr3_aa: ASSSTRDRTIYGYT

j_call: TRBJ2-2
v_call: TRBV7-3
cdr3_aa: ASSLKHSGELF

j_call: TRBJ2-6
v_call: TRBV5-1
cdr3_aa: ASSPGSLQGPSGANVLT

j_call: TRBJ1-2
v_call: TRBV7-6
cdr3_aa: ASSLDVGTDFYGYT

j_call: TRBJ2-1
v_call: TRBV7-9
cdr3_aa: ASSRLAGDPHEQF

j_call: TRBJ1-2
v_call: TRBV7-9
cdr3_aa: ASSPESGYT

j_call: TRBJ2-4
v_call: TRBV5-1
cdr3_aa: ASSFTSGGKNIQY

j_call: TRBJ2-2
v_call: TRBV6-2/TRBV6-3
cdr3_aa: ASSGFAGELF

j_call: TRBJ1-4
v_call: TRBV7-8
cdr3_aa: ASSLVGGVSTNEKLF

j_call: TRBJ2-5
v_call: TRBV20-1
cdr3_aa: SARSAPSGGEISLLETQY

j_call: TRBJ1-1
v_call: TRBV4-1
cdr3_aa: ASSSQGASRTEAF

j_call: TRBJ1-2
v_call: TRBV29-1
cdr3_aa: NVADRGLNHGYT

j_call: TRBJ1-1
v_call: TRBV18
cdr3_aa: ASSLGQGSANTEAF

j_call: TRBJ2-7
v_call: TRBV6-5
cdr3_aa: ASSYGTGGFYEQY

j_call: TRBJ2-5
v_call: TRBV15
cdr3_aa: ATGPRRQMETQY

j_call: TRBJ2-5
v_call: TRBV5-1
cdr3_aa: ASSLAVLWDTIQETQY

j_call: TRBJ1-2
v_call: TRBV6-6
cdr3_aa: ASSYSSESYT

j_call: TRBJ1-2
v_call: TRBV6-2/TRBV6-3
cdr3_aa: ASRPGQWTSGYT

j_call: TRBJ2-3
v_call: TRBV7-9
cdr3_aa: ASSTGQTPTDTQY

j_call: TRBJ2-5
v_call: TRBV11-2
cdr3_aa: ASSPQASAGERKKTQY

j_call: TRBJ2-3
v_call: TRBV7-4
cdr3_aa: ASSFRTPFKCTDTQY

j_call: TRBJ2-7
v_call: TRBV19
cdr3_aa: ASSTRQGVHEQY

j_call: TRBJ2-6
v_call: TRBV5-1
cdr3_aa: ASSSGTPNGANVLT

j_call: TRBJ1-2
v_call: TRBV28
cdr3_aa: ASSVQMGSGYT

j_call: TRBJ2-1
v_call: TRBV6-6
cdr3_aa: ASSYSHTFYNEQF

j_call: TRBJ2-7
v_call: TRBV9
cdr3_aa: ASSGQQNPIYEQY

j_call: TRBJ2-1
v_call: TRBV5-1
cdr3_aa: ASSSRGGASEYSYNEQF

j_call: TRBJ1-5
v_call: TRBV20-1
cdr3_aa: SAPGQTSNQPQH

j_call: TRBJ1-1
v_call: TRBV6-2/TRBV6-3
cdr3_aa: ASTKGGAEAF

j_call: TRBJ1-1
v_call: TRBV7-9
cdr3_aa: ASSLWGQEGTEAF

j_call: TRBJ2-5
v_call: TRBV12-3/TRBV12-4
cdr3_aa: ASSLTRGRGETQY

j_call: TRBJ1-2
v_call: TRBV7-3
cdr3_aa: ASSFPVDRDYGYT

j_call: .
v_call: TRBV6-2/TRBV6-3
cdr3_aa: ASRTFGEQY

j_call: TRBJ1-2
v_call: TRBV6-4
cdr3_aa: ASRDVLQGYT

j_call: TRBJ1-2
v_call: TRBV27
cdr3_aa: ASSSLVGTGLSFYGYT

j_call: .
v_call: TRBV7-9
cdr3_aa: ASSLGGNGDEQY

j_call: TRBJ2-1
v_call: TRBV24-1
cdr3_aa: ATSDWTGGYNEQF

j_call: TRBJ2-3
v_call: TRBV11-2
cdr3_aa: ASSLDDGSTDTQY

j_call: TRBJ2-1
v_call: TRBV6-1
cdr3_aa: ASNSPPFSGGARYNEQF

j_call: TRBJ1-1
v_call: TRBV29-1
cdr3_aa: SVDWGLEYTEAF

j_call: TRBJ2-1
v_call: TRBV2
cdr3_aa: ASSPEVGGKGF

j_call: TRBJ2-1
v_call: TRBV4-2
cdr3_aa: ASSQHRGGGRDEQF

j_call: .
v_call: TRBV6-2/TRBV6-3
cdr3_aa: ASTKRNYEQY

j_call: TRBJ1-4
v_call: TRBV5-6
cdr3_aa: ASSSTGGAGEKLF

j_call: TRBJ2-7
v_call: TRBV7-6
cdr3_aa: ASSPGQDGGWDGYEQY

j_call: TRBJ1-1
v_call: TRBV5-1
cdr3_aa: ASSLTGGTTEAF

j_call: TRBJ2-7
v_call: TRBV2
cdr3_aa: ASKMEAPYEQY

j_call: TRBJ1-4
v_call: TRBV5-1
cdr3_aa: ASSLAVVTTNEKLF